The clone carrying this T cell receptor (beta chain) came up a few times. The record originates from a study of patients and donors after allogeneic stem cell transplantation. MiXCR was run by TCRdb on the RT-PCR reads, yielding one entry per CDR3 protein. The profile shows about 230,000 distinct CDR3 sequences, around 14% of them singletons. Sequenced sample: blood, either unsorted or a sorted T cell fraction (not recorded which). This clonotype was sampled from a human donor who was either an allogeneic HSCT recipient or a stem cell or donor lymphocyte infusion donor (not recorded which). It is not recorded whose cells these are; they may come from a transplant donor.

CDR3 sequence (DNA): TGCAGTGCGGAGACACAGGGACAGATTTATGGCTACACCTTC. Its protein is CSAETQGQIYGYTF. The chain employs TRBV20-1 and TRBJ1-2; 7 positions agree with TRBD1. There are 14 residues in the CDR3. Germline lookup yields CDR1 DFQATT and CDR2 SNEGSKA (reference sequence). V trimming: 6 bases; J trimming: 5 bases; junction bases outside the gene matches: 12.